These 10 T cell receptor beta chains were all obtained from the same sample, sequenced in a study of shared clonotypes between healthy human individuals. Some clones are missing from TCRdb's copy, which holds only in-frame ones; the method was immunoSEQ multiplex PCR. The table has approximately 2.1 million clones, approximately 95% seen once. The sequenced sample consisted of naive CD4+ T cells from PBMCs. Indicated subset: CD45RA+ positively selected. These receptors all stem from a man younger than 35 in good health. Some clones in this sample may be carry-over from other donors' samples.

This clone was observed a handful of times. The chain employs TRBV6-1 and TRBJ1-5; TRBD1 might be the D (5 bases). CDR3 length: 14 residues. V was trimmed by 6 bases and J by 7 bases, leaving 16 bases between them. Germline V gives CDR1 MNHNS, CDR2 SASEGT. The CDR3 sequence is CASSTMQGGQPQHF. The CDR3 coding sequence is TGTGCCAGCAGCACGATGCAGGGTGGCCAGCCCCAGCATTTT.

The rearrangement links TRBV6-5 to TRBJ2-2; tentatively, D is TRBD1 or TRBD2 (5 bases each). CDR3 size: 13 residues. Germline V CDR1 and CDR2: MNHEY, SVGAGI. V was pared by 6 bases and J by 8 bases, with 13 bases between. This CDR3 reads CASRATNRGELFF. The CDR3 nucleotides read TGTGCCAGCAGGGCGACTAACAGGGGGGAGCTGTTTTTT.

The genes are TRBV7-8 and TRBJ1-2; D remains unclear. CDR3 length: 18 amino acids. V lost 5 bases and J lost 1, with 23 bases in between. Germline CDR1 SGHVS, CDR2 FQNEAQ. The CDR3 reads CASSLQLGEPFNNYGYTF. The CDR3 DNA follows: TGTGCCAGCAGCCTTCAGCTCGGGGAGCCATTCAATAACTATGGCTACACCTTC.

About this clone itself: Additional DNA sequences in this sample encode the identical CDR3. The chain recombines TRBV18 with TRBJ2-7; TRBD2 might be the D (5 bases). V dropped 3 bases and J dropped 0 bases, with 6 bases sitting between them. CDR3 length equals 13 residues. The germline CDR1 and CDR2 sequences are KGHSH and LQKENI. CDR3 in DNA: TGTGCCAGCTCACCCCGGGACTCCTACGAGCAGTACTTC. The encoded protein is CASSPRDSYEQYF.

CDR3: CASPYWTGRDGGYTF. The CDR3 DNA is TGTGCCAGCCCCTATTGGACAGGGAGGGACGGGGGCTACACCTTC. The chain is built from TRBV6-1 and TRBJ1-2, with 8 bases that match TRBD1. The CDR3 is made up of 15 amino acids. Trimming at V came to 8 bases and at J to 8 bases, leaving 16 bases not matched to a gene. The germline gives CDR1 MNHNS, CDR2 SASEGT.

This clone was seen a few times. The gene calls are TRBV20-1 and TRBJ1-1, with D unresolved. Germline V CDR1 and CDR2: DFQATT, SNEGSKA (reference sequence). The V end lost 5 bases, the J end lost 6 bases, and 10 bases lay between the germline ends. CDR3 length: 11 amino acids. The CDR3 sequence: CSARREPEAFF. For the CDR3, the DNA is TGCAGTGCTCGGAGGGAGCCTGAAGCTTTCTTT.

V and J are TRBV18 and TRBJ1-2, with D perhaps TRBD1 (6 bases). This CDR3 region has 14 residues. Trimming stripped 8 bases from V and 0 bases from J, with 13 bases between. Germline loops: CDR1 KGHSH, CDR2 LQKENI. The CDR3 DNA sequence: TGTGCCAGCGCGGACAGCTTTGCTAACTATGGCTACACCTTC. It translates to CASADSFANYGYTF.

Comment on this clone: In the same sample, other DNA sequences code for this CDR3. This chain connects TRBV6-5 to TRBJ2-1; D unclear. Per germline, CDR1 MNHEY and CDR2 SVGAGI. Trimming removed 7 bases from V and 2 bases from J, with 6 bases in between. The CDR3 has 12 amino acids. Written as DNA, the CDR3 is TGTGCCAGCACCGGGCCCTACAATGAGCAGTTCTTC. It translates to CASTGPYNEQFF.

J is TRBJ2-5 and V is TRBV29-1, with 9 bases that match TRBD1. Losses at the gene ends were 6 bases for V and 5 bases for J; bases not matched to a gene: 10. The germline gives CDR1 SQVTM, CDR2 ANQGSEA. This CDR3 is 14 amino acids long. CDR3 DNA sequence: TGCAGCGTGGAGGGGACAGGGTTGAAGGAGACCCAGTACTTC. As protein: CSVEGTGLKETQYF.

This clone showed up just once. The rearrangement uses TRBV28 and TRBJ1-2; the D gene is possibly TRBD1 (6 bases). CDR3 size: 14 residues. CDR1 MDHEN and CDR2 SYDVKM come from the germline V gene. Trimming stripped 4 bases from V and 5 bases from J, with 14 bases between. CDR3 loop: CASSSDSQPYGYTF. The CDR3 coding sequence is TGTGCCAGCAGTTCGGACAGTCAACCGTATGGCTACACCTTC.